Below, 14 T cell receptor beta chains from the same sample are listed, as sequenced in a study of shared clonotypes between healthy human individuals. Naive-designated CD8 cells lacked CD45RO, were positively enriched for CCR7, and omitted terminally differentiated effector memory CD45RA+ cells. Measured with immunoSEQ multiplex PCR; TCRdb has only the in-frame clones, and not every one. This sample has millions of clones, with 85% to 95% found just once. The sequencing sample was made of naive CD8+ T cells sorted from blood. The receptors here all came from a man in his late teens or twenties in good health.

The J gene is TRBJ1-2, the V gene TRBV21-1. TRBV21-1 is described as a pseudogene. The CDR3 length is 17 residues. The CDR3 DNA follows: TGTGCCAGCAGCAAAGTATATAAGGCCAGATTACCGGATGGCTACACCTTC. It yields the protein CASSKVYKARLPDGYTF.

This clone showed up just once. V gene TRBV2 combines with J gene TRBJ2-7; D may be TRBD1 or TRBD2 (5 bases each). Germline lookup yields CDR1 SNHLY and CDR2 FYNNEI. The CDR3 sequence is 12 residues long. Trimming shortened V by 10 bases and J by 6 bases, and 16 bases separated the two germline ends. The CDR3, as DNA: TGTGCCACGCTAAAGGGGACGTCCGAGCAGTACTTC. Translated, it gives CATLKGTSEQYF.

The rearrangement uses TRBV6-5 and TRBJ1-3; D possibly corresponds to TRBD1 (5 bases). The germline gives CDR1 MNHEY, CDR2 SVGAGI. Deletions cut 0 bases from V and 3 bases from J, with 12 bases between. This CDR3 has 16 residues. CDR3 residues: CASSYSEGKFGNTIYF. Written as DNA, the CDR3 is TGTGCCAGCAGTTACTCGGAGGGGAAATTTGGAAACACCATATATTTT.

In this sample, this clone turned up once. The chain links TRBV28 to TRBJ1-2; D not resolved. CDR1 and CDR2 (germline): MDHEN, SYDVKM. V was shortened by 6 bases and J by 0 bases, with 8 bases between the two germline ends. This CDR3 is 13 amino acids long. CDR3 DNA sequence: TGTGCCAGCAGCAGGCCATCTAACTATGGCTACACCTTC. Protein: CASSRPSNYGYTF.

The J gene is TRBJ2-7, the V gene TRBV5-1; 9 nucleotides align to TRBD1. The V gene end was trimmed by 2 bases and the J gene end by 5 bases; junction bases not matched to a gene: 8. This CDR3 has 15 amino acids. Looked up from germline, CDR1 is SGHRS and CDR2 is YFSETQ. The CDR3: CASSFPGQGNHEQYF. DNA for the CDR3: TGCGCCAGCAGCTTTCCGGGACAGGGAAACCACGAGCAGTACTTC.

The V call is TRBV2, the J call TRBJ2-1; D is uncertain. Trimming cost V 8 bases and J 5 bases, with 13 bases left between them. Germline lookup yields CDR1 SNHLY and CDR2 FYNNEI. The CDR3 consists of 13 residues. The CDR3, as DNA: TGTGCCAGCCTTTTTGTGGGCAACAATGAGCAGTTCTTC. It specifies CASLFVGNNEQFF.

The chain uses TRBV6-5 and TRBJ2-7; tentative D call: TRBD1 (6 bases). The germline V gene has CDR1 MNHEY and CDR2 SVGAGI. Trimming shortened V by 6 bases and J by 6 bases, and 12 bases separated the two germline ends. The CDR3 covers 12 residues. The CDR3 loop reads CASSSQGFEQYF. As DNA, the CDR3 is TGTGCCAGCAGCTCCCAGGGGTTCGAGCAGTACTTC.

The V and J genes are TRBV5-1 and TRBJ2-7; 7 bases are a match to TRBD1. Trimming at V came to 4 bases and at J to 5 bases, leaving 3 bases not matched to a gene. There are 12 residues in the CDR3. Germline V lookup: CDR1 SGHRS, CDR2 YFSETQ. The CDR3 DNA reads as TGCGCCAGCAGCAATGGACAGGACGAGCAGTACTTC. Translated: CASSNGQDEQYF.

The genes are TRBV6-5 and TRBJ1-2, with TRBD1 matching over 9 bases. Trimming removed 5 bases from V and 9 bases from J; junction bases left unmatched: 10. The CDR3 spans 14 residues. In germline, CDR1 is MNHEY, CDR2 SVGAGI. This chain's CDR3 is CASSPSGQGISYTF. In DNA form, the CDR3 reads TGTGCCAGCAGTCCGAGCGGACAGGGGATTAGCTACACCTTC.

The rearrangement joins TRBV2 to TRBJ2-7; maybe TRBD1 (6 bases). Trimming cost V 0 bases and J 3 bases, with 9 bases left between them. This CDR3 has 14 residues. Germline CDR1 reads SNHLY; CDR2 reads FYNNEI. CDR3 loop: CASSEAPDSYEQYF. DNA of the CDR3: TGTGCCAGCAGTGAAGCGCCGGACAGCTACGAGCAGTACTTC.

The DNA for the CDR3 is TGCGCCAGCAGCATCGGACCTGATTACGAGCAGTACTTC. Its protein is CASSIGPDYEQYF. This sequence joins TRBV5-1 and TRBJ2-7; D is ambiguous. Germline CDR1 SGHRS, CDR2 YFSETQ. V was pared by 4 bases and J by 4 bases, with 12 bases between. The length of the CDR3 is 13 residues. The full variable domain, completed using reference TRBV5-1 and TRBJ2-7, is KAGVTQTPRYLIKTRGQQVTLSCSPISGHRSVSWYQQTPGQGLQFLFEYFSETQRNKGNFPGRFSGRQFSNSRSEMNVSTLELGDSALYLCASSIGPDYEQYFGPGTRLTVT.

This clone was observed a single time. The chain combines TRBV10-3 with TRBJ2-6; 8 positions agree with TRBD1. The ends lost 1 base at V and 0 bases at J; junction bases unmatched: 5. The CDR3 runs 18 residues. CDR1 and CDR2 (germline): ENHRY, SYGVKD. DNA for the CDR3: TGTGCCATCAGTGAGTTCGCAGGGGGCAGCTCTGGGGCCAACGTCCTGACTTTC. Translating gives CAISEFAGGSSGANVLTF.

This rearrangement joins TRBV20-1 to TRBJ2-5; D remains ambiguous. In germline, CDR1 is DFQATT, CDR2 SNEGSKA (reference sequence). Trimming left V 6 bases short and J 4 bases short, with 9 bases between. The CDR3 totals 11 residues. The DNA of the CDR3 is TGCAGTGCCCCGGACGGAGAGACCCAGTACTTC. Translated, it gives CSAPDGETQYF.

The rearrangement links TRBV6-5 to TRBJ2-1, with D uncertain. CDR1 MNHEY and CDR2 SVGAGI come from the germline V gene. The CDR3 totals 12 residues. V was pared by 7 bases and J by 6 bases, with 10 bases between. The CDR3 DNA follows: TGTGCCAGCAAATCGGCTCCCAATGAGCAGTTCTTC. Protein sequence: CASKSAPNEQFF.